This TCR beta chain is from a study of blood T cells in healthy people across ages. General observations from the study: Naive CD4+ cells and diversity were both higher in long-lived donors than in aged donors. With age, beta diversity per million T cells declined roughly linearly, significantly by approximately 40. Underestimates were what the diversity estimates from one million T cells were considered to be. Shifts in expanded clonotypes may have been confounded by donor CMV status, which was unknown.

Details on this clonotype: The target antigen is unknown.

The germline gives CDR1 DFQATT, CDR2 SNEGSKA (reference sequence). CDR3 length: 14 residues. Trimming pared 1 base from V and 2 bases from J, leaving 9 bases between. Primed by a sample-barcoded 5' primer and a J-beta primer mix, a second PCR proceeded for roughly 6 to 12 cycles. Each CDR3 protein gets one entry after TCRdb re-called the 5' RACE reads with MiXCR. The sample carries some 800,000 distinct CDR3 sequences, around two fifths recorded once. The clonotype originates from a man in his 60s in good health. The chain carries TRBV20-1 and TRBJ1-5; D call uncertain. Source material: blood. The CDR3 DNA follows: TGCAGTGCTAGAGGAGTTGAGGGCAATCAGCCCCAGCATTTT. Translation gives CSARGVEGNQPQHF.